These 17 T cell receptor beta chains share one sample of origin, sequenced in a study of blood T cell repertoires in COVID-19. Here immunoSEQ multiplex PCR was the method, and the copy in TCRdb shows in-frame clones only, minus some. This table has 55,000 to 80,000 clones, approximately 90% appearing once. Material for sequencing was peripheral blood. All receptors come from a woman aged 55-70 years with acute or convalescent COVID-19.

In its sample, this clone was seen once. DNA of the CDR3: TGCGCCAGCGGCCGCCGGCAGGGGACGGATGGCTACACCTTC. This encodes CASGRRQGTDGYTF. The chain employs TRBV4-1 and TRBJ1-2; tentatively, D is TRBD1 (6 bases). Germline CDR1 MGHRA, CDR2 YSYEKL. This CDR3 comprises 14 residues. V was cut by 8 bases and J by 6 bases, with 19 bases left in between.

This clone was found once. The rearrangement joins TRBV21-1 to TRBJ2-4; the DNA was not used to check the table's D call, TRBD2. TRBV21-1 is reported as a pseudogene. CDR3 length: 12 residues. As DNA, the CDR3 is TGTGCCAGCAGCAAATCTTTAAACATTCAGTACTTC. It yields the protein CASSKSLNIQYF.

This sequence joins TRBV4-3 and TRBJ1-2; 7 bases align to TRBD1. The trim removed 4 bases at V and 4 bases at J, leaving 6 bases unmatched. The CDR3 sequence is 14 residues long. CDR1 LGHNA and CDR2 YSLEER come from the germline V gene. CDR3: CASSPGDSSYGYTF. CDR3 nucleotides: TGCGCCAGCAGCCCAGGGGACAGCTCCTATGGCTACACCTTC.

The CDR3 here is CASSPLGAYVTEAFF. In nucleotides, the CDR3 is TGTGCCAGCAGCCCACTGGGGGCTTATGTCACTGAAGCTTTCTTT. V is TRBV7-2 and J is TRBJ1-1; a possible D gene is TRBD1 (6 bases). The CDR3 is made up of 15 amino acids. The V and J ends lost 5 bases and 4 bases respectively, with 17 bases between them. The germline V gene has CDR1 SGHTA and CDR2 FQGNSA.

This clone is a singleton in its sample. The chain links TRBV5-1 to TRBJ1-3; 8 bases are shared with TRBD1. The CDR3 extends over 17 amino acids. The V gene end was trimmed by 0 bases and the J gene end by 3 bases; junction bases not matched to a gene: 8. Germline CDR1 and CDR2: SGHRS and YFSETQ. The CDR3 DNA sequence: TGCGCCAGCAGCTTGGCCTGGCAGGGGGCCCTTGGAAACACCATATATTTT. This translates into CASSLAWQGALGNTIYF.

The chain has TRBV15 and TRBJ1-5; weak D call: TRBD1 (5 bases). From germline, CDR1 is LNHNV and CDR2 YYDKDF (reference sequence). The CDR3 extends over 14 amino acids. With 5 bases removed from V and 3 bases from J, the gap between germline ends came to 11 bases. DNA of the CDR3: TGTGCCACCAGCGAAGACAGAGTCAATCAGCCCCAGCATTTT. Protein: CATSEDRVNQPQHF.

The chain carries TRBV7-9 and TRBJ1-3; 11 bases line up with TRBD1. Trimming cost V 5 bases and J 3 bases; bases outside gene matches: 9. This CDR3 is 17 amino acids long. CDR1 and CDR2 (germline): SEHNR, FQNEAQ (reference sequence). DNA of the CDR3: TGTGCCAGCAGCAAATGGACAGGGGGCGCGTTTGGAAACACCATATATTTT. Protein product: CASSKWTGGAFGNTIYF.

This chain joins TRBV28 and TRBJ1-1; D possibly corresponds to TRBD1 (5 bases). Per germline, CDR1 MDHEN and CDR2 SYDVKM. The length of the CDR3 is 14 residues. V was shortened by 5 bases and J by 1 base, with 11 bases between the two germline ends. The CDR3 DNA is TGTGCCAGCAGTCCCAGGGTGCAGAACACTGAAGCTTTCTTT. It specifies CASSPRVQNTEAFF. Based on the CDR3 plus reference TRBV28 and TRBJ1-1, the full variable domain is DVKVTQSSRYLVKRTGEKVFLECVQDMDHENMFWYRQDPGLGLRLIYFSYDVKMKEKGDIPEGYSVSREKKERFSLILESASTNQTSMYLCASSPRVQNTEAFFGQGTRLTVV.

The chain employs TRBV28 and TRBJ2-2, with 7 bases aligning to TRBD1. Trimming at V came to 2 bases and at J to 4 bases, leaving 13 bases not matched to a gene. This CDR3 has 18 amino acids. Per the germline V gene, CDR1 is MDHEN and CDR2 is SYDVKM. CDR3 sequence reads: CASSLLGQATFLTGELFF. Written as DNA, the CDR3 is TGTGCCAGCAGTTTACTCGGACAGGCTACTTTTCTCACCGGGGAGCTGTTTTTT.

The V call is TRBV30, the J call TRBJ1-1; no clear D. Trimming left V 3 bases short and J 6 bases short, with 14 bases between. CDR3 length: 13 amino acids. Germline loops: CDR1 GTSNPN, CDR2 SVGIG (reference sequence). As DNA, the CDR3 is TGTGCCTGGAGCTTTCAGAAAACCTCTGAAGCTTTCTTT. As protein: CAWSFQKTSEAFF.

This clone was recorded once. The chain carries TRBV24-1 and TRBJ1-3; D unresolved. CDR1 is KGHDR, CDR2 SFDVKD, per germline. The V end was cut by 3 bases, the J end by 0 bases, with 11 bases between. This CDR3 contains 16 residues. The chain's CDR3 is CATSDPDGDSGNTIYF. The CDR3 DNA is TGTGCCACCAGTGATCCGGACGGGGACTCTGGAAACACCATATATTTT.

This clone has more than one count but fewer than ten. The chain combines TRBV6-5 with TRBJ2-3; the match to TRBD2 covers 7 bases. The CDR3 has 15 residues. Germline V gene data show CDR1 as MNHEY and CDR2 as SVGAGI. With 6 bases clipped from V and 2 bases from J, the junction kept 8 bases outside the gene matches. The CDR3 is CASRDLAAYTDTQYF. In DNA form, the CDR3 reads TGTGCCAGCAGGGATCTAGCGGCGTACACAGATACGCAGTATTTT.

CDR3: CASSLGQVLNQPQHF. CDR3 in DNA: TGTGCCAGCAGCCTAGGACAGGTCCTCAATCAGCCCCAGCATTTT. The chain couples TRBV28 to TRBJ1-5, with TRBD1 matching over 7 bases. From germline, CDR1 is MDHEN and CDR2 SYDVKM. Unmatched junction bases numbered 8, after V lost 6 bases and J lost 3 bases. This CDR3 spans 15 amino acids.

The genes are TRBV6-1 and TRBJ1-5; D uncertain. CDR1 and CDR2 (germline): MNHNS, SASEGT. The CDR3 runs to 13 residues. V shed 2 bases and J shed 4 bases, with 6 bases lying between them. The CDR3 DNA reads as TGTGCCAGCAGTGAAACAGCAAATCAGCCCCAGCATTTT. It yields the protein CASSETANQPQHF.

This clone was detected once. This chain connects TRBV2 to TRBJ1-1; D possibly corresponds to TRBD1 (6 bases). Germline loops: CDR1 SNHLY, CDR2 FYNNEI. The CDR3 spans 11 residues. Trimming cost V 2 bases and J 11 bases, with 9 bases left between them. The CDR3 DNA reads as TGTGCCAGCAGTGAAACAGGGAGTGCTTTCTTT. It codes for CASSETGSAFF.

The chain couples TRBV6-9 to TRBJ2-4; D perhaps matches TRBD2 (7 bases). V shed 5 bases and J shed 0 bases, with 17 bases lying between them. This CDR3 region has 17 residues. Germline V gene sequence: CDR1 MNHGY, CDR2 SVAAGI. The CDR3 sequence is CASSRGASGVAKNIQYF. The DNA for the CDR3 is TGTGCCAGCAGTAGGGGGGCTAGCGGTGTAGCCAAAAACATTCAGTACTTC.

V is TRBV6-5 and J is TRBJ1-2; possibly TRBD1 for D (5 bases). The CDR3 totals 12 residues. V lost 8 bases to trimming and J lost 3 bases, with 10 bases between them. Germline V lookup: CDR1 MNHEY, CDR2 SVGAGI. The CDR3 here is CASGGVDYGYTF. CDR3 DNA sequence: TGTGCCAGCGGAGGGGTAGACTATGGCTACACCTTC.